The 24 T cell receptor beta chains presented below share a single source sample, sequenced in a study of blood T cells in healthy people across ages. Next came a second PCR, run for 7 to 11 cycles, which used a sample-barcoded 5' primer along with a J-beta primer mix. TCRdb redid the calling of the 5' RACE reads with MiXCR, one entry per CDR3 protein. This sample has hundreds of thousands of distinct CDR3 sequences, with around a quarter found just once. These same data were also listed under a study on T cells of mothers and their children.

Specimen: blood. The receptors were gathered from a boy aged 5-17 years in good health.

This clonotype has just a few counts. A junction boundary mismatches the germline segment, possibly from a read error. This sequence joins TRBV20-1 and TRBJ2-5, with TRBD2 as a possible D gene (5 bases). Germline V gene sequence: CDR1 DFQATT, CDR2 SNEGSKA (reference sequence). The CDR3 consists of 14 residues. In DNA, the CDR3 is TGCAATGCTAGGCCCCATCGGGGTAGAGAGACCCAGTACTTC. Amino acids: CNARPHRGRETQYF.

The rearrangement joins TRBV2 to TRBJ2-3, with D possibly called TRBD1 or TRBD2 (5 bases each). This CDR3 has 15 residues. Germline V gene lookup returns CDR1 SNHLY and CDR2 FYNNEI. V was pared by 2 bases and J by 5 bases, with 14 bases between. In DNA, the CDR3 is TGTGCCAGCAGTGAACGGCGGGCCCAGGGAGATACGCAGTATTTT. This sequence encodes CASSERRAQGDTQYF.

This clonotype has only one observation. The chain joins TRBV7-9 to TRBJ2-5; no clear D gene. This CDR3 contains 14 residues. The V and J ends lost 5 bases and 5 bases respectively, with 15 bases between them. The V gene's germline CDR1 is SEHNR and CDR2 FQNEAQ (reference sequence). The CDR3 is CASSPRGVKETQYF. In DNA form, the CDR3 reads TGTGCCAGCAGCCCGCGTGGGGTGAAGGAGACCCAGTACTTC.

This clonotype was seen a handful of times. CDR3 protein: CATSDPREGEGKETQYF. The DNA of the CDR3 is TGTGCCACCAGTGACCCTAGGGAAGGCGAAGGGAAAGAGACCCAGTACTTC. The V gene is TRBV24-1, the J gene TRBJ2-5; D uncertain. V was clipped by 4 bases and J by 3 bases, with 20 bases between them. The CDR3 is 17 residues long. CDR1 and CDR2 (germline): KGHDR, SFDVKD.

There are a few counts of this clonotype. The rearrangement uses TRBV20-1 and TRBJ2-3; 8 positions agree with TRBD1. V lost 5 bases to trimming and J lost 2 bases; unmatched junction nucleotides: 6. The CDR3 loop spans 14 amino acids. Germline V gene data show CDR1 as DFQATT and CDR2 as SNEGSKA (reference sequence). The CDR3 loop is CSALRGRNTDTQYF. DNA of the CDR3: TGCAGTGCTCTCAGGGGGCGAAACACAGATACGCAGTATTTT.

This clonotype came up many times. This sequence joins TRBV12-3 or TRBV12-4 and TRBJ2-7; the match to TRBD2 covers 7 bases. The J call may be in error: the DNA end matches TRBJ2-1 better. This CDR3 has 17 amino acids. The DNA for the CDR3 is TGTGCCAGCAGTTCTCCCCTCACTAGCGAAAACTACAATGAGCAGTTCTTC. Its translation: CASSSPLTSENYNEQFF.

This clonotype was picked up a small number of times. The chain is built from TRBV12-3 or TRBV12-4 and TRBJ1-6; TRBD1 matches 7 bases. CDR3 size: 14 residues. Unmatched junction bases numbered 7, after V lost 6 bases and J lost 8 bases. CDR3 amino acids: CASRYRGWDSPLHF. The CDR3 bases are TGTGCCAGCAGATACAGGGGATGGGATTCACCCCTCCACTTT.

As concerns this clonotype: The junction departs from the called germline gene at one end, perhaps through a read error. V and J are TRBV9 and TRBJ2-7, with 9 bases that match TRBD2. The germline CDR1 and CDR2 sequences are SGDLS and YYNGEE. The CDR3 runs to 15 residues. The CDR3 nucleotides are TGTGCCGGCAGCGTAGGCGGGGGGGCCTCTTACGAGCAGTACTTC. Residues: CAGSVGGGASYEQYF. The full variable domain, its missing parts supplied by reference TRBV9 and TRBJ2-7, is DSGVTQTPKHLITATGQRVTLRCSPRSGDLSVYWYQQSLDQGLQFLIQYYNGEERAKGNILERFSAQQFPDLHSELNLSSLELGDSALYFCAGSVGGGASYEQYFGPGTRLTVT.

The CDR3 sequence: CASTGGKIGNTIYF. The CDR3 DNA sequence: TGTGCCAGCACGGGGGGGAAGATTGGAAACACCATATATTTT. V gene TRBV28 combines with J gene TRBJ1-3, with D perhaps matching TRBD1 (5 bases). The germline gives CDR1 MDHEN, CDR2 SYDVKM. Trimming took off 7 bases at V and 3 bases at J, with 13 bases between the two ends. The CDR3 sequence is 14 residues long.

The V and J genes are TRBV9 and TRBJ1-1; D remains ambiguous. This CDR3 has 14 residues. Between the trimmed V and J ends, which lost 0 bases and 4 bases, there was a span of 10 bases. Looked up from germline, CDR1 is SGDLS and CDR2 is YYNGEE. CDR3 sequence (DNA): TGTGCCAGCAGCGTAGTCGGCCCGAGCACTGAAGCTTTCTTT. Translating gives CASSVVGPSTEAFF.

This clonotype was detected a few times. The genes are TRBV5-1 and TRBJ2-5; 8 bases map to TRBD1. The CDR3 loop spans 18 amino acids. After removal of 0 bases from V and 0 bases from J, the junction contained 10 bases not matched to a gene. Germline lookup yields CDR1 SGHRS and CDR2 YFSETQ. In DNA, the CDR3 is TGCGCCAGCAGCTTGGTCTCAGGGGGCCGAGAGTACCAAGAGACCCAGTACTTC. This sequence encodes CASSLVSGGREYQETQYF.

The rearrangement links TRBV30 to TRBJ2-1; perhaps D is TRBD1 or TRBD2 (6 bases each). V gave up 3 bases and J gave up 8 bases, with 14 bases separating them. The CDR3 extends over 13 amino acids. Germline V CDR1 and CDR2: GTSNPN, SVGIG (reference sequence). CDR3 residues: CAWSGMGGDEQFF. CDR3 DNA sequence: TGTGCCTGGAGCGGGATGGGGGGCGATGAGCAGTTCTTC.

This chain uses TRBV5-1 with TRBJ1-4; D possibly corresponds to TRBD1 (6 bases). Looked up from germline, CDR1 is SGHRS and CDR2 is YFSETQ. The CDR3 runs to 14 residues. The ends were cut back, 2 bases at V and 4 bases at J, with 9 bases in the middle. The DNA of the CDR3 is TGCGCCAGCAGCTTTGCACAGGGTAATGAAAAACTGTTTTTT. Residues: CASSFAQGNEKLFF.

This chain joins TRBV10-3 and TRBJ2-5; D gene uncertain. V lost 6 bases to trimming and J lost 4 bases, with 12 bases between them. There are 13 residues in the CDR3. Per germline, CDR1 ENHRY and CDR2 SYGVKD. CDR3 nucleotide sequence: TGTGCCATCAGCAACTCCCAGCGAGAGACCCAGTACTTC. Encoded protein: CAISNSQRETQYF.

The chain has TRBV24-1 and TRBJ2-5, with 11 positions matching TRBD1. There are 13 residues in the CDR3. In germline, CDR1 is KGHDR, CDR2 SFDVKD. The V segment lost 10 bases and the J segment 4 bases; nucleotides outside the gene matches: 4. The DNA of the CDR3 is TGTGCCACTGGACAGGGGGCGACAGAGACCCAGTACTTC. It codes for CATGQGATETQYF.

This clonotype was recorded a few times. The rearrangement links TRBV24-1 to TRBJ2-5; 10 bases fit TRBD2. The germline CDR1 and CDR2 sequences are KGHDR and SFDVKD. The CDR3 sequence is 16 residues long. Losses at the gene ends were 4 bases for V and 5 bases for J; bases not matched to a gene: 9. The CDR3 protein is CATSDLAGGMYETQYF. In nucleotides, the CDR3 is TGTGCCACCAGTGACTTAGCGGGGGGAATGTATGAGACCCAGTACTTC.

There are a few counts of this clonotype. V gene TRBV29-1 combines with J gene TRBJ2-1; no clear D. The DNA end is a closer match to TRBJ2-5, so the J assignment may be wrong. Germline V CDR1 and CDR2: SQVTM, ANQGSEA. This CDR3 is 12 amino acids long. CDR3 amino acids: CSWDMGQETQYF. In DNA form, the CDR3 reads TGCAGCTGGGATATGGGGCAAGAGACCCAGTACTTC.

V gene TRBV12-5 combines with J gene TRBJ2-7; 9 positions agree with TRBD1. CDR3 size: 15 residues. J lost 2 bases, V lost 5 bases, and 7 bases had no gene match. CDR1 is LGHNT, CDR2 FRNRAP, per germline. The CDR3 nucleotides are TGTGCTAGTGGTGACCGCACAGGGGGCACCTACGAGCAGTACTTC. This codes for CASGDRTGGTYEQYF.

The genes are TRBV28 and TRBJ2-3; D is unresolved. From germline, CDR1 is MDHEN and CDR2 SYDVKM. The CDR3 is 15 amino acids. Trimming stripped 4 bases from V and 2 bases from J, with 13 bases between. For the CDR3, the DNA is TGTGCCAGCAGTTATTCCGTCCCGACCACAGATACGCAGTATTTT. This translates into CASSYSVPTTDTQYF.

Note on this clonotype: One junction end does not reproduce the germline sequence, and a read error may be involved. V and J are TRBV29-1 and TRBJ2-3; maybe TRBD2 (6 bases). CDR3 length: 13 residues. Germline V lookup: CDR1 SQVTM, CDR2 ANQGSEA. CDR3 sequence (DNA): TGCAGCGGCCGGGGGAGAAGCACAGATACACAGTATTTT. This codes for CSGRGRSTDTQYF.

This clonotype was counted only a few times. The rearrangement uses TRBV5-1 and TRBJ2-5; 11 nucleotides agree with TRBD2. The J segment lost 2 bases and the V segment lost 6 bases, leaving 3 bases of the junction unmatched. Germline V gene lookup returns CDR1 SGHRS and CDR2 YFSETQ. This CDR3 contains 14 residues. CDR3 sequence: CASKLAGGQETQYF. Here the CDR3 DNA reads TGCGCCAGCAAGCTAGCGGGGGGTCAAGAGACCCAGTACTTC.

The V call is TRBV9, the J call TRBJ2-2, with TRBD2 as a possible D gene (6 bases). The CDR3 extends over 18 amino acids. The V end was cut by 0 bases, the J end by 2 bases, with 17 bases between. Germline CDR1 is SGDLS and CDR2 is YYNGEE. This CDR3 reads CASSVEGSGASNTGELFF. In nucleotides, the CDR3 is TGTGCCAGCAGCGTAGAGGGTAGCGGAGCCTCTAACACCGGGGAGCTGTTTTTT.

The chain employs TRBV20-1 and TRBJ1-3; no clear D. The germline gives CDR1 DFQATT, CDR2 SNEGSKA (reference sequence). V shed 5 bases and J shed 4 bases, with 15 bases lying between them. CDR3 length: 14 amino acids. DNA of the CDR3: TGCAGTGCTCCTCGCTGGGCTGAAGGAAACACCATATATTTT. Its protein is CSAPRWAEGNTIYF.

This clonotype has just a few counts. The chain employs TRBV20-1 and TRBJ1-6; D may be TRBD1 (6 bases). This CDR3 spans 14 amino acids. Deletions cut 6 bases from V and 8 bases from J, with 17 bases between. Germline assignment: CDR1 DFQATT and CDR2 SNEGSKA (reference sequence). The CDR3 DNA reads as TGCAGTGCCACTACGATGGACAGCTATTCACCCCTCCACTTT. Translated, it gives CSATTMDSYSPLHF.